This record covers a single TCR beta chain. The data derive from a study of blood T cells in healthy people across ages. The germline gives CDR1 SNHLY, CDR2 FYNNEI. V gave up 4 bases and J gave up 4 bases, with 14 bases separating them. The CDR3 has 15 amino acids. Together with a sample-barcoded 5' primer, a J-beta primer mix was included in a second PCR lasting roughly 6 to 12 cycles. TCRdb redid the calling of the 5' RACE reads with MiXCR, one entry per CDR3 protein. Of about 1.4 million distinct CDR3 sequences listed, approximately 59% are singletons. V usage is TRBV2 and J usage is TRBJ2-1; D is unresolved. This TCR was sampled from a man younger than 35 in good health. The sequenced sample consisted of blood. This CDR3 reads CASSGAGKTYNEQFF. CDR3 bases: TGTGCCAGCAGTGGGGCAGGAAAAACATACAATGAGCAGTTCTTC.